This T cell receptor (beta chain) was sequenced in a study of T cell clusters in autoimmune cytopenias. Study details: A median of about 49,000 TRB reads per sample yielded a median approximately 2,400 distinct clonotypes. Study-wide points: The T cell clusters came from computational analysis alone and lack functional validation. Physiological T cell clusters of healthy donors were apparently absent in primary autoimmune cytopenia patients. Compared with active autoimmune hepatitis patients, healthy donors showed roughly 2.7-fold more exclusive TRB clusters.

This CDR3 contains 12 residues. From germline, CDR1 is SGHNT and CDR2 YYREEE (reference sequence). About 37,500 genome equivalents of blood DNA were amplified for TRB. Multiplex touch-down PCR amplified TRB using TRB-A and TRB-B pools in one tube. TCRdb re-called the multiplex PCR reads and shows each CDR3 protein once, DNA omitted. This sample's table reports several thousand distinct CDR3 sequences. This clonotype counts as medium-sized by frequency. The target antigen is unknown. This receptor was taken from a human donor with an autoimmune cytopenia or autoimmune hepatitis (not recorded which). The chain recombines TRBV5-4 with TRBJ2-3; the TCRdb call, TRBD2, lacks DNA for checking. Specimen: peripheral blood. CDR3 in amino acids: CASSRAGDTQYF.